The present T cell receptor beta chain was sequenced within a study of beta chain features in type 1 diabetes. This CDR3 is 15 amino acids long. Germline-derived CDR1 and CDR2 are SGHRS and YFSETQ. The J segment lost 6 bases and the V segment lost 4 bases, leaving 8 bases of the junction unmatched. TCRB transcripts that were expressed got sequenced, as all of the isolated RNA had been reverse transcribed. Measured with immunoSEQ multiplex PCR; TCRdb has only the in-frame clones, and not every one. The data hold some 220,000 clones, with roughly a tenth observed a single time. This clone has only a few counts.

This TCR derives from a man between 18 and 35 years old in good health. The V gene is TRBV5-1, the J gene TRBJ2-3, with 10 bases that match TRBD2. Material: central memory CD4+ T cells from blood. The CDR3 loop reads CASSASSGSSDTQYF. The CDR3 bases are TGCGCCAGCAGCGCTTCTAGCGGGAGTTCGGATACGCAGTATTTT.